Listed here are 14 T cell receptor beta chains from one sample, sequenced in a study of cytomegalovirus exposure and HLA in healthy donors. The PCR used 60 Vbeta and 13 Jbeta primers. Assay used: immunoSEQ multiplex PCR; TCRdb lists only in-frame clones, some missing. Of roughly 180,000 clones in the sample, 75% are singletons; the top ten hold around 8%. Input material: PBMCs. These receptors all come from a woman in her thirties or forties in good health and CMV-seropositive.

The chain recombines TRBV6-5 with TRBJ1-1; 10 bases map to TRBD1. V dropped 8 bases and J dropped 5; count of bases not matched to a gene: 11. The V gene's germline CDR1 is MNHEY and CDR2 SVGAGI. The CDR3 length is 15 residues. This CDR3 reads CASWRKGTGVTEAFF. DNA for the CDR3: TGTGCCAGCTGGAGGAAGGGGACAGGGGTAACTGAAGCTTTCTTT.

The chain links TRBV28 to TRBJ1-1; D gene ambiguous. The CDR3 consists of 14 residues. Germline CDR1 MDHEN, CDR2 SYDVKM. V lost 6 bases to trimming and J lost 0 bases, with 11 bases between them. The CDR3 region has the DNA TGTGCCAGCAGATCCTTACAGATGAACACTGAAGCTTTCTTT. Amino acid sequence: CASRSLQMNTEAFF.

V is TRBV7-2 and J is TRBJ1-2; 8 nucleotides line up with TRBD1. This CDR3 is 16 amino acids long. After removal of 9 bases from V and 5 bases from J, the junction contained 17 bases not matched to a gene. Looked up from germline, CDR1 is SGHTA and CDR2 is FQGNSA. The CDR3 coding sequence is TGTGCCAGTACAGTAAGGACAGGGCTCCTCTTATATGGCTACACCTTC. Amino acid sequence: CASTVRTGLLLYGYTF.

In this sample, this clone turned up once. This chain uses TRBV5-1 with TRBJ2-2; D might be TRBD2 (5 bases). The CDR3 contains 16 residues. V was cut by 2 bases and J by 1 base, with 12 bases left in between. Germline CDR1 reads SGHRS; CDR2 reads YFSETQ. The CDR3: CASSFLTGMNTGELFF. CDR3 nucleotide sequence: TGCGCCAGCAGCTTTCTAACGGGGATGAACACCGGGGAGCTGTTTTTT.

CDR3 bases: TGTGCCAGCAGCCAAGTTTCCGGGACTAGCGACTCCTACGAGCAGTACTTC. Translated, it gives CASSQVSGTSDSYEQYF. The J gene is TRBJ2-7, the V gene TRBV4-2; 10 bases agree with TRBD2. Germline trimming cut 1 base from V and 0 bases from J; bases unmatched to any gene: 6. CDR3 length: 17 residues. Germline V lookup: CDR1 LGHNA, CDR2 YNFKEQ.

The chain is built from TRBV7-2 and TRBJ2-7; possibly TRBD2 for D (6 bases). Trimming removed 4 bases from V and 5 bases from J, with 12 bases in between. Germline V gene data show CDR1 as SGHTA and CDR2 as FQGNSA. The CDR3 is 13 residues long. Here the CDR3 DNA reads TGTGCCAGCAGCTCGGGACTGCTCAACGAGCAGTACTTC. Amino acids: CASSSGLLNEQYF.

This chain joins TRBV11-3 and TRBJ2-1, with 7 bases fitting TRBD2. The CDR3 has 19 residues. J lost 0 bases, V lost 1 base, and 12 bases had no gene match. Germline V CDR1 and CDR2: SGHNT, YENEEA. This CDR3 is CASSLGRGGRGSSYNEQFF. Written as DNA, the CDR3 is TGTGCCAGCAGCTTAGGAAGGGGAGGGAGGGGAAGCTCCTACAATGAGCAGTTCTTC.

This clone was seen only a few times. The chain carries TRBV5-6 and TRBJ2-3; 7 bases are a match to TRBD1. Per the germline V gene, CDR1 is SGHDT and CDR2 is YYEEEE. The CDR3 is 17 residues long. V shed 4 bases and J 1 base; nucleotides not matched to a gene: 12. As DNA, the CDR3 is TGTGCCAGCAGCAGGAGGACAGGACAGATTCGCACAGATACGCAGTATTTT. Its protein product is CASSRRTGQIRTDTQYF. The full variable domain, rest sourced from reference TRBV5-6 and TRBJ2-3, is DAGVTQSPTHLIKTRGQQVTLRCSPKSGHDTVSWYQQALGQGPQFIFQYYEEEERQRGNFPDRFSGHQFPNYSSELNVNALLLGDSALYLCASSRRTGQIRTDTQYFGPGTRLTVL.

V usage is TRBV13 and J usage is TRBJ2-7, with a possible D match to TRBD2 (6 bases). V was cut by 1 base and J by 4 bases, with 11 bases left in between. From germline, CDR1 is PRHDT and CDR2 FYEKMQ (reference sequence). The CDR3 extends over 14 amino acids. The CDR3 sequence: CASSLASALYEQYF. The CDR3 DNA follows: TGTGCCAGCAGCTTAGCTAGCGCGTTGTACGAGCAGTACTTC.

This clone appeared a single time. The chain is built from TRBV27 and TRBJ1-3; TRBD1 aligns across 7 bases. The CDR3 is 16 residues long. The germline gives CDR1 MNHEY, CDR2 SMNVEV (reference sequence). V dropped 3 bases and J dropped 0; count of bases not matched to a gene: 5. The CDR3 is CASSLTGPHSGNTIYF. Here the CDR3 DNA reads TGTGCCAGCAGTTTGACAGGGCCTCACTCTGGAAACACCATATATTTT.

V and J are TRBV5-1 and TRBJ1-1; D remains unclear. The germline V and J ends were trimmed by 0 bases and 3 bases, with 9 bases remaining between them. The CDR3 runs 14 residues. Per germline, CDR1 SGHRS and CDR2 YFSETQ. The CDR3 DNA is TGCGCCAGCAGCTTGGGGCAGAAAGACACTGAAGCTTTCTTT. Residues: CASSLGQKDTEAFF.

J is TRBJ2-5 and V is TRBV28; TRBD2 aligns across 8 bases. This CDR3 contains 15 residues. Germline assignment: CDR1 MDHEN and CDR2 SYDVKM. V shed 0 bases and J 5 bases; nucleotides not matched to a gene: 5. CDR3 bases: TGTGCCAGCAGTTTATGGGCGGGAGGTAGGGAGACCCAGTACTTC. Its protein is CASSLWAGGRETQYF.

This clone has just a few counts. The chain joins TRBV27 to TRBJ2-7; 7 nucleotides line up with TRBD1. The germline CDR1 and CDR2 sequences are MNHEY and SMNVEV (reference sequence). There are 13 residues in the CDR3. Losses at the gene ends were 5 bases for V and 10 bases for J; bases not matched to a gene: 11. CDR3 sequence (DNA): TGTGCCAGCAGTCCTGACCATAGGGGGCAACAGTACTTC. The encoded protein is CASSPDHRGQQYF.

The chain combines TRBV11-2 with TRBJ1-1; the D gene is possibly TRBD1 (5 bases). The ends were cut back, 1 base at V and 1 base at J, with 10 bases in the middle. Germline-derived CDR1 and CDR2 are SGHAT and FQNNGV. The CDR3 runs 15 residues. The CDR3 sequence is CASSLGGGRNTEAFF. The CDR3 nucleotides read TGTGCCAGCAGCTTAGGGGGCGGGAGGAACACTGAAGCTTTCTTT.